This entry concerns a single TCR beta chain. The data stem from a study of blood T cell repertoires in COVID-19. Under the authors' procedure: Researchers report that nucleated cell counts were estimated from reference gene primer amplification. Sequencing used immunoSEQ multiplex PCR; TCRdb keeps in-frame clones, though not all of them. D and trimming come from the DNA, and the V and J calls and clone size come from that table. The sample consists of around 310,000 clones, 88% of them appearing once. Participants had their cohort set by participant-reported clinical history. The study counted Cohort 3 donors as recovered given two negative PCRs, clearance, or symptom resolution. V lost 2 bases and J lost 1, with 12 bases in between. CDR1 and CDR2 (germline): MDHEN, SYDVKM. The CDR3 loop spans 16 amino acids.

The chain links TRBV28 to TRBJ1-3, with D hard to call. The sequenced sample consisted of PBMCs or T cells enriched from blood (not recorded which). This sequence was found in a man aged 25 to 40 who had recovered from COVID-19. CDR3 loop: CASSLGLRASGNTIYF. The DNA of the CDR3 is TGTGCCAGCAGTTTAGGGCTCCGCGCGTCTGGAAACACCATATATTTT.